The rows below give T cell receptor beta chains drawn from one sample of a study of liver allograft versus peripheral blood T cells. TCRdb re-called the reads through MiXCR, storing one row per CDR3 protein. This table has 10,000 or so distinct CDR3 sequences, 14% to 15% appearing once. The receptors derive from a human patient who had a liver transplant. Some T cells may have originated in the graft donor. The CDR3 runs from the conserved cysteine through the conserved F or W.

J gene,V gene,CDR3 protein
TRBJ1-5,TRBV6-1,CASTVSGFSQPQHF
TRBJ1-2,TRBV6-5,CASSYGRGGGYTF
TRBJ1-1,TRBV20-1,CSYYDRNTEAFF
TRBJ1-3,TRBV18,CASSPNTRSSGNTIYF
TRBJ2-1,TRBV20-1,CSAHRDRDINEQFF
TRBJ2-2,TRBV27,CASSLLSGGLTGELFF
TRBJ1-4,TRBV25-1,CASSVAQGNEKLFF
TRBJ1-2,TRBV11-2,CASRSVGAEEYGYTF
TRBJ2-7,TRBV19,CASSIYFGTSGAGEQYF
TRBJ2-3,TRBV5-4,CASSAGGSGGYTDTQYF
TRBJ2-7,TRBV28,CASDGHRYEQYF
TRBJ1-4,TRBV12-3/TRBV12-4,CASSRRTAFNEKLFF
TRBJ2-1,TRBV19,CASSRLGSLSSYNEQFF
TRBJ1-1,TRBV5-5,CASSRDPVNTEAFF
TRBJ1-1,TRBV12-3/TRBV12-4,CASSLRLGLEAFF
TRBJ1-4,TRBV5-6,CASSLVGKGEKLFF
TRBJ1-1,TRBV30,CAWSDWTGVNTEAFF
TRBJ1-5,TRBV19,CASGPRGNQPQHF
TRBJ1-1,TRBV12-3/TRBV12-4,CASRGFMNTEAFF
TRBJ1-2,TRBV28,CASSSGTNYGYTF
TRBJ2-7,TRBV27,CASRSGRVYEQYF
TRBJ2-5,TRBV7-2,CASTKQAIQETQYF
TRBJ1-3,TRBV12-3/TRBV12-4,CASSLGSGNTIYF
TRBJ2-7,TRBV19,CASSIRDEQYF
TRBJ1-5,TRBV20-1,CSARVGPRDQPQHF
TRBJ1-1,TRBV18,CASSPDTRNEAFF
TRBJ1-3,TRBV20-1,CSAGRTLGNTIYF
TRBJ1-4,TRBV29-1,CSVLDNEKLFF
TRBJ1-5,TRBV10-3,CAIGGQGWGQPQHF
TRBJ2-7,TRBV28,CASMRDRAIYEQYF
TRBJ2-7,TRBV5-5,CASSLSGQYYEQYF
TRBJ1-2,TRBV27,CASSKSLRANYGYTF
TRBJ1-4,TRBV20-1,CSASRRGTNEKLFF
TRBJ1-6,TRBV7-2,CASSATGVGSPLHF
TRBJ1-5,TRBV27,CASRRTGELSNQPQHF
TRBJ2-5,TRBV20-1,CSARWWTQETQYF
TRBJ1-6,TRBV27,CACRGGTGSPLHF
TRBJ2-7,TRBV15,CATSRGKGSSGVYEQYF
TRBJ2-1,TRBV20-1,CSAHPLAGVYNEQFF
TRBJ1-1,TRBV18,CASSREGGKNTEAFF